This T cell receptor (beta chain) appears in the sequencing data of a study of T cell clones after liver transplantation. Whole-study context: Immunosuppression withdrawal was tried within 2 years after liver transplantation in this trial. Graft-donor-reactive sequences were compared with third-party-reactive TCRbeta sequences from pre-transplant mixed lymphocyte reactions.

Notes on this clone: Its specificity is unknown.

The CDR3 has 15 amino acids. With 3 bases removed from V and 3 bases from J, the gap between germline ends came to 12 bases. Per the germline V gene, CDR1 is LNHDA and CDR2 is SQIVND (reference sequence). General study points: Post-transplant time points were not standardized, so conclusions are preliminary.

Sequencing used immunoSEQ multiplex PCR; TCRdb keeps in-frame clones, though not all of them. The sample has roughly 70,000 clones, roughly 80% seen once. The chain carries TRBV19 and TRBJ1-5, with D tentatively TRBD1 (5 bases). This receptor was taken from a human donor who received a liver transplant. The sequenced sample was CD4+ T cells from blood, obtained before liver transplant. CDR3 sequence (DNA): TGTGCCAGTAGTATCCAAGGCAGGGACAATCAGCCCCAGCATTTT. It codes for CASSIQGRDNQPQHF. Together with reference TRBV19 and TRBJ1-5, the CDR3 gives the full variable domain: DGGITQSPKYLFRKEGQNVTLSCEQNLNHDAMYWYRQDPGQGLRLIYYSQIVNDFQKGDIAEGYSVSREKKESFPLTVTSAQKNPTAFYLCASSIQGRDNQPQHFGDGTRLSIL.